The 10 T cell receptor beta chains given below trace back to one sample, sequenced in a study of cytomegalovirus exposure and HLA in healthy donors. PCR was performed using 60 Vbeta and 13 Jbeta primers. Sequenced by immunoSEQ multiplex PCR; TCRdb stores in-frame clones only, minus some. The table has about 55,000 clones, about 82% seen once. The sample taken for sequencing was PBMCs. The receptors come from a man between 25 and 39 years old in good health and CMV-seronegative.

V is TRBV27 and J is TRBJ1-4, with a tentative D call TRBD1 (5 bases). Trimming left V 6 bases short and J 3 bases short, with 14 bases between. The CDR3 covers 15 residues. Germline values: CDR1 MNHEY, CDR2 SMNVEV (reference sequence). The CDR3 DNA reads TGTGCCAGCAGGGCTTACAGGACCTCTAATGAAAAACTGTTTTTT. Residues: CASRAYRTSNEKLFF.

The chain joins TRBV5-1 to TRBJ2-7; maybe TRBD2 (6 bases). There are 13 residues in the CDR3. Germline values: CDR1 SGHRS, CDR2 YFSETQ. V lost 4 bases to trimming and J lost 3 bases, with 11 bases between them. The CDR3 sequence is CASSDSSGYEQYF. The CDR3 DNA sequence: TGCGCCAGCAGCGATAGTAGCGGCTACGAGCAGTACTTC. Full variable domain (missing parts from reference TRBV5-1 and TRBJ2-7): KAGVTQTPRYLIKTRGQQVTLSCSPISGHRSVSWYQQTPGQGLQFLFEYFSETQRNKGNFPGRFSGRQFSNSRSEMNVSTLELGDSALYLCASSDSSGYEQYFGPGTRLTVT.

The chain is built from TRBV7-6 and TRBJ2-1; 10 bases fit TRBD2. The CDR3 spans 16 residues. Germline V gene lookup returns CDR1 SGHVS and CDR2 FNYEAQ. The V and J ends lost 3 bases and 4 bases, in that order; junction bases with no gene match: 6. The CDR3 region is CASSFGLAGAYNEQFF. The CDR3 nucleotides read TGTGCCAGCAGCTTCGGGCTAGCGGGAGCTTACAATGAGCAGTTCTTC.

Written as DNA, the CDR3 is TGTGCCAGCAGCTTATTAGGGACAGGGGATGGCTACACCTTC. Its translation: CASSLLGTGDGYTF. The chain combines TRBV7-2 with TRBJ1-2; 10 positions match TRBD1. The V gene end was trimmed by 2 bases and the J gene end by 6 bases; junction bases not matched to a gene: 3. The CDR3 runs 14 residues. Per germline, CDR1 SGHTA and CDR2 FQGNSA.

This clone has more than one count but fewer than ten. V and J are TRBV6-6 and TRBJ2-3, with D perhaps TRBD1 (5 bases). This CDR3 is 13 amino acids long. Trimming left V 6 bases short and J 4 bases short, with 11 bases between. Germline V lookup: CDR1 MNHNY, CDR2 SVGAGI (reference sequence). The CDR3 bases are TGTGCCAGCAGCACGGACAATTCAGATACGCAGTATTTT. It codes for CASSTDNSDTQYF.

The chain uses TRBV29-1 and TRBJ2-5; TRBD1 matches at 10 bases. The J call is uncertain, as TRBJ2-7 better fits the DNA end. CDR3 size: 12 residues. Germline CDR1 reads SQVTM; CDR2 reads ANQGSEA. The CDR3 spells CSVRTGGYEQYF. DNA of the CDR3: TGCAGCGTTCGGACAGGGGGGTACGAGCAGTACTTC.

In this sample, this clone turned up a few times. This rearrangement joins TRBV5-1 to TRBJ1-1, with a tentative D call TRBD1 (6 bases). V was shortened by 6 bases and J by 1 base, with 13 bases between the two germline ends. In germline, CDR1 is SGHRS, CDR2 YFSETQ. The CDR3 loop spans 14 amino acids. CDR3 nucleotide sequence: TGCGCCAGCACTCCCGGACAGCCGAACACTGAAGCTTTCTTT. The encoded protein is CASTPGQPNTEAFF.

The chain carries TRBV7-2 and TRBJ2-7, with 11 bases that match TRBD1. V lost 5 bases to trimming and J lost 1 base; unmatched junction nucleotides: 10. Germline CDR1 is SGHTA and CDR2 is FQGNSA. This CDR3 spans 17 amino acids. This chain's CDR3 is CASSLGGTGGWSYEQYF. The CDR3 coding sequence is TGTGCCAGCAGCCTCGGCGGGACAGGGGGTTGGTCCTACGAGCAGTACTTC. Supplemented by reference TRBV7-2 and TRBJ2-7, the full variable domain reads GAGVSQSPSNKVTEKGKDVELRCDPISGHTALYWYRQSLGQGLEFLIYFQGNSAPDKSGLPSDRFSAERTGGSVSTLTIQRTQQEDSAVYLCASSLGGTGGWSYEQYFGPGTRLTVT.

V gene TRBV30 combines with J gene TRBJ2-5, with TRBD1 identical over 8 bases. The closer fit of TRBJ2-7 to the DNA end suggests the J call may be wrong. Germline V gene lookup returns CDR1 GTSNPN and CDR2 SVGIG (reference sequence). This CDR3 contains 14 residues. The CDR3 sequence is CAWRSYRGSYEQYF. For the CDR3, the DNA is TGTGCCTGGAGGTCGTACAGGGGGTCCTACGAGCAGTACTTC.

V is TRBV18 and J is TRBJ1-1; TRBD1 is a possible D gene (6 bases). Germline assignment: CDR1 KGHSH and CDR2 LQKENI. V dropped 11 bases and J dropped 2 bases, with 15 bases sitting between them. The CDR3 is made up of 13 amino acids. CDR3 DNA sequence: TGTGCCTCCAGGGGCTTAGTAAACACTGAAGCTTTCTTT. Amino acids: CASRGLVNTEAFF.